The 27 T cell receptor beta chains below all came from one sample that was sequenced in a study of early T cells in non-severe SARS-CoV-2 infection. TCRdb called the 5' RACE reads again in MiXCR, with one record for every CDR3 protein. The data hold some 77,000 distinct CDR3 sequences, with over 9% observed a single time. Sequenced: whole blood. Receptor source: an adult who was a healthcare worker with PCR-confirmed SARS-CoV-2 infection or an uninfected control (not recorded which).

This clonotype was observed many times. V gene TRBV11-2 combines with J gene TRBJ1-1, with unresolved D. Germline-derived CDR1 and CDR2 are SGHAT and FQNNGV. The CDR3 is 14 residues long. V gave up 0 bases and J gave up 3 bases, with 8 bases separating them. This chain's CDR3 is CASSLDGQYTEAFF. In DNA, the CDR3 is TGTGCCAGCAGCTTAGATGGCCAGTACACTGAAGCTTTCTTT.

This clonotype was seen more than once but under ten times. The chain links TRBV11-3 to TRBJ2-2; 8 nucleotides align to TRBD1. The V gene's germline CDR1 is SGHNT and CDR2 YENEEA. The V segment lost 1 base and the J segment 5 bases; nucleotides outside the gene matches: 6. The CDR3 spans 16 residues. For the CDR3, the DNA is TGTGCCAGCAGCTTAGGTTTGGACAGGGCAACCGGGGAGCTGTTTTTT. Translation gives CASSLGLDRATGELFF.

The rearrangement joins TRBV11-2 to TRBJ2-1, with 11 nucleotides matching TRBD2. The junction had 6 bases not matched to a gene; V was cut back by 1 base and J by 4 bases. The CDR3 is made up of 17 amino acids. Germline CDR1 SGHAT, CDR2 FQNNGV. CDR3 DNA: TGTGCCAGCAGCTTAGGGACTAGCGGGTTAGCTTACAATGAGCAGTTCTTC. It codes for CASSLGTSGLAYNEQFF.

The rearrangement joins TRBV7-2 to TRBJ2-7, with D uncertain. Trimming removed 5 bases at V and 0 bases at J, with 14 bases between. This CDR3 is built from 15 residues. From germline, CDR1 is SGHTA and CDR2 FQGNSA. The CDR3 nucleotides read TGTGCCAGCAGCCCTGGTCCTGTCAGCTCCTACGAGCAGTACTTC. This encodes CASSPGPVSSYEQYF.

This chain joins TRBV20-1 and TRBJ1-4, with TRBD1 identical over 7 bases. Germline CDR1 is DFQATT and CDR2 is SNEGSKA (reference sequence). There are 14 residues in the CDR3. The J segment lost 0 bases and the V segment lost 2 bases, leaving 0 bases of the junction unmatched. CDR3 coding DNA: TGCAGTGCTAGACAGGGGGCAACTAATGAAAAACTGTTTTTT. Amino acid sequence: CSARQGATNEKLFF.

This clonotype qualifies as medium-sized. The chain employs TRBV2 and TRBJ2-1; possibly TRBD2 for D (5 bases). Between the trimmed V and J ends, which lost 9 bases and 0 bases, there was a span of 15 bases. CDR3 length: 15 residues. Germline V gene lookup returns CDR1 SNHLY and CDR2 FYNNEI. CDR3 nucleotides: TGTGCCAGTCATGTAGAGGGCAACTCCTACAATGAGCAGTTCTTC. Translated: CASHVEGNSYNEQFF.

The chain employs TRBV5-6 and TRBJ2-3; 11 bases line up with TRBD2. V shed 3 bases, J shed 7 bases, and the junction held 19 bases outside the gene matches. The CDR3 is made up of 19 amino acids. CDR1 is SGHDT, CDR2 YYEEEE, per germline. The DNA of the CDR3 is TGTGCCAGCAGCTCCAGGTCGACTAGCGGGACGGGTAGGGGAAATACGCAGTATTTT. Protein: CASSSRSTSGTGRGNTQYF. Drawing the rest from reference TRBV5-6 and TRBJ2-3, the complete variable domain is DAGVTQSPTHLIKTRGQQVTLRCSPKSGHDTVSWYQQALGQGPQFIFQYYEEEERQRGNFPDRFSGHQFPNYSSELNVNALLLGDSALYLCASSSRSTSGTGRGNTQYFGPGTRLTVL.

This clonotype was picked up a small number of times. The rearrangement uses TRBV10-3 and TRBJ2-5, with 11 bases aligning to TRBD2. Germline trimming cut 5 bases from V and 2 bases from J; bases unmatched to any gene: 7. In germline, CDR1 is ENHRY, CDR2 SYGVKD. The CDR3 loop spans 16 amino acids. The CDR3 nucleotides read TGTGCCATCAGTCCTGGGACTAGCGGAGGACAAGAGACCCAGTACTTC. Residues: CAISPGTSGGQETQYF.

This clonotype was picked up many times. DNA of the CDR3: TGTGCCAGCAGACTCATTGGAAGGAACGAGCAGTACTTC. As protein: CASRLIGRNEQYF. The chain carries TRBV6-2 or TRBV6-3 and TRBJ2-7, with unresolved D. Germline values: CDR1 MNHEY, CDR2 SVGEGT. The CDR3 runs 13 residues. The V end lost 6 bases, the J end lost 5 bases, and 14 bases lay between the germline ends.

This clonotype was seen ten or more times. The chain carries TRBV9 and TRBJ2-7, with D unclear. This CDR3 has 16 amino acids. CDR1 and CDR2 (germline): SGDLS, YYNGEE. V dropped 0 bases and J dropped 1 base, with 14 bases sitting between them. The CDR3 sequence: CASSVGGPTPSYEQYF. For the CDR3, the DNA is TGTGCCAGCAGCGTAGGTGGACCTACGCCTTCCTACGAGCAGTACTTC.

V gene TRBV27 combines with J gene TRBJ1-2; D remains unclear. The germline V gene encodes CDR1 MNHEY and CDR2 SMNVEV (reference sequence). Between the trimmed V and J ends, which lost 3 bases and 6 bases, there was a span of 11 bases. This CDR3 is built from 13 residues. Here the CDR3 DNA reads TGTGCCAGCAGTTTTAGGGTTGGGGATGGCTACACCTTC. It translates to CASSFRVGDGYTF.

This clonotype was seen repeatedly, ten times or more. The V call is TRBV28, the J call TRBJ1-2; D is undetermined. Trimming shortened V by 4 bases and J by 2 bases, and 17 bases separated the two germline ends. CDR1 and CDR2 (germline): MDHEN, SYDVKM. CDR3 length equals 16 residues. CDR3 in amino acids: CASSWFGVAENYGYTF. The CDR3 DNA reads TGTGCCAGCAGTTGGTTCGGGGTCGCCGAAAACTATGGCTACACCTTC.

The chain has TRBV28 and TRBJ2-2; 7 positions agree with TRBD1. Germline V gene data show CDR1 as MDHEN and CDR2 as SYDVKM. The V segment lost 7 bases and the J segment 4 bases; nucleotides outside the gene matches: 6. The length of the CDR3 is 14 residues. CDR3 sequence: CASKDRVGTGELFF. DNA for the CDR3: TGTGCCAGCAAAGACAGGGTTGGCACCGGGGAGCTGTTTTTT.

This clonotype was seen ten or more times. The chain has TRBV3-1 and TRBJ2-7; D is possibly TRBD1 (5 bases). Trimming shortened V by 1 base and J by 3 bases, and 13 bases separated the two germline ends. CDR1 and CDR2 from the germline V gene are LGHDT and YNNKEL (reference sequence). The CDR3 covers 15 residues. This CDR3 reads CASSQARGPNYEQYF. The CDR3 region has the DNA TGTGCCAGCAGCCAAGCAAGGGGCCCCAACTACGAGCAGTACTTC.

This clonotype showed up just once. The gene calls are TRBV29-1 and TRBJ2-3, with 7 positions matching TRBD2. Germline assignment: CDR1 SQVTM and CDR2 ANQGSEA. The V and J ends lost 3 bases and 8 bases, in that order; junction bases with no gene match: 14. This CDR3 has 15 residues. In nucleotides, the CDR3 is TGCAGCGTTGATGTGGCCGGGACTACCCTCGGTACGCAGTATTTT. Its protein is CSVDVAGTTLGTQYF.

Many counts were recorded for this clonotype. The V gene is TRBV28, the J gene TRBJ2-4; 7 bases are a match to TRBD1. V lost 2 bases and J lost 5; bases outside the gene matches: 9. CDR1 is MDHEN and CDR2 is SYDVKM in the germline V gene. The CDR3 length is 16 residues. The chain's CDR3 is CASSLLLGQRENIQYF. The CDR3 DNA follows: TGTGCCAGCAGTTTACTCCTGGGACAGAGAGAAAACATTCAGTACTTC.

This clonotype has ten or more counts. CDR3 nucleotides: TGCAGTGCTCTGGACATTGCGGCTGAAGCTTTCTTT. Residues: CSALDIAAEAFF. This chain uses TRBV20-1 with TRBJ1-1; a weak D match, TRBD1 (5 bases). CDR1 is DFQATT and CDR2 is SNEGSKA in the germline V gene (reference sequence). V shed 5 bases and J shed 6 bases, with 13 bases lying between them. The CDR3 runs to 12 residues.

This clonotype was detected ten times or more. The rearrangement links TRBV10-3 to TRBJ1-3; no definite D call. From germline, CDR1 is ENHRY and CDR2 SYGVKD. The V end was cut by 3 bases, the J end by 4 bases, with 10 bases between. This CDR3 spans 14 amino acids. In nucleotides, the CDR3 is TGTGCCATCAGTGACACCGACCTAGGAAACACCATATATTTT. Translated, it gives CAISDTDLGNTIYF.

This clonotype was found many times. The chain is built from TRBV7-6 and TRBJ2-3, with TRBD1 matching over 9 bases. J was trimmed by 3 bases and V by 1 base; bases with no gene match: 8. This CDR3 region has 17 residues. CDR1 is SGHVS and CDR2 is FNYEAQ in the germline V gene. This CDR3 reads CASSLGPPGQGTDTQYF. The CDR3, as DNA: TGTGCCAGCAGCTTAGGGCCACCGGGACAGGGTACAGATACGCAGTATTTT. Using reference TRBV7-6 and TRBJ2-3 for the parts outside the CDR3, the full variable domain is GAGVSQSPRYKVTKRGQDVALRCDPISGHVSLYWYRQALGQGPEFLTYFNYEAQQDKSGLPNDRFSAERPEGSISTLTIQRTEQRDSAMYRCASSLGPPGQGTDTQYFGPGTRLTVL.

This clonotype was seen at least ten times. The V gene is TRBV20-1, the J gene TRBJ1-2; TRBD1 agrees at 11 bases. V shed 6 bases, J shed 4 bases, and the junction held 10 bases outside the gene matches. CDR3 length: 15 amino acids. Germline V gives CDR1 DFQATT, CDR2 SNEGSKA (reference sequence). CDR3 sequence (DNA): TGCAGTGCGATGGGGACAGGGGGACCAATCTATGGCTACACCTTC. This codes for CSAMGTGGPIYGYTF.

In this sample, this clonotype turned up a few times. The chain couples TRBV18 to TRBJ2-2; D is perhaps TRBD1 (6 bases). The germline V gene encodes CDR1 KGHSH and CDR2 LQKENI. The CDR3 covers 18 residues. Trimming stripped 6 bases from V and 0 bases from J, with 20 bases between. The CDR3 reads CASSPRPGTYANTGELFF. CDR3 coding DNA: TGTGCCAGCTCCCCTCGCCCCGGGACATATGCGAACACCGGGGAGCTGTTTTTT.

This clonotype was picked up a small number of times. The rearrangement links TRBV30 to TRBJ1-1; D remains ambiguous. The V end lost 0 bases, the J end lost 5 bases, and 13 bases lay between the germline ends. The CDR3 spans 14 residues. CDR1 is GTSNPN, CDR2 SVGIG, per germline (reference sequence). In nucleotides, the CDR3 is TGTGCCTGGAGTGTACGTGGCCAGTTTACTGAAGCTTTCTTT. Encoded protein: CAWSVRGQFTEAFF.

This clonotype was seen repeatedly, ten times or more. This chain joins TRBV25-1 and TRBJ2-1; D might be TRBD2 (5 bases). The CDR3 runs 13 residues. Trimming cost V 8 bases and J 7 bases, with 15 bases left between them. The germline CDR1 and CDR2 sequences are MGHDK and SYGVNS. CDR3 in amino acids: CASLNGIGNEQFF. Written as DNA, the CDR3 is TGTGCCAGCCTAAACGGGATCGGGAATGAGCAGTTCTTC.

This clonotype was observed a handful of times. The chain links TRBV28 to TRBJ2-3; D gene ambiguous. The CDR3 consists of 14 residues. V was cut by 4 bases and J by 6 bases, with 14 bases left in between. Germline assignment: CDR1 MDHEN and CDR2 SYDVKM. The CDR3, as DNA: TGTGCCAGCAGTTCCGTCAAATTCTCCGATACGCAGTATTTT. It encodes CASSSVKFSDTQYF.

This clonotype was counted ten times or more. The chain joins TRBV14 to TRBJ2-3; 12 bases are a match to TRBD2. V was clipped by 4 bases and J by 4 bases; unmatched bases: 3. The V gene's germline CDR1 is SGHDN and CDR2 FVKESK. The CDR3 is 15 residues long. CDR3 in DNA: TGTGCCAGCAGCCGACTAGCGGGAGACGCAGATACGCAGTATTTT. As protein: CASSRLAGDADTQYF. The variable domain in full, completed from reference TRBV14 and TRBJ2-3, reads EAGVTQFPSHSVIEKGQTVTLRCDPISGHDNLYWYRRVMGKEIKFLLHFVKESKQDESGMPNNRFLAERTGGTYSTLKVQPAELEDSGVYFCASSRLAGDADTQYFGPGTRLTVL.

This clonotype was observed a handful of times. This chain connects TRBV11-2 to TRBJ2-7; D is perhaps TRBD1 or TRBD2 (5 bases each). Deletions cut 0 bases from V and 1 base from J, with 10 bases between. CDR1 is SGHAT, CDR2 FQNNGV, per germline. The CDR3 is made up of 15 amino acids. The CDR3 bases are TGTGCCAGCAGCTTAGATGGGGGAGTGTCCTACGAGCAGTACTTC. Its protein is CASSLDGGVSYEQYF.

The genes are TRBV15 and TRBJ2-6; weak D call: TRBD2 (6 bases). With 0 bases removed from V and 0 bases from J, the gap between germline ends came to 12 bases. The CDR3 covers 18 residues. Germline loops: CDR1 LNHNV, CDR2 YYDKDF (reference sequence). For the CDR3, the DNA is TGTGCCACCAGCAGAGATGGCGGGAAGAGCTCTGGGGCCAACGTCCTGACTTTC. Amino acids: CATSRDGGKSSGANVLTF.